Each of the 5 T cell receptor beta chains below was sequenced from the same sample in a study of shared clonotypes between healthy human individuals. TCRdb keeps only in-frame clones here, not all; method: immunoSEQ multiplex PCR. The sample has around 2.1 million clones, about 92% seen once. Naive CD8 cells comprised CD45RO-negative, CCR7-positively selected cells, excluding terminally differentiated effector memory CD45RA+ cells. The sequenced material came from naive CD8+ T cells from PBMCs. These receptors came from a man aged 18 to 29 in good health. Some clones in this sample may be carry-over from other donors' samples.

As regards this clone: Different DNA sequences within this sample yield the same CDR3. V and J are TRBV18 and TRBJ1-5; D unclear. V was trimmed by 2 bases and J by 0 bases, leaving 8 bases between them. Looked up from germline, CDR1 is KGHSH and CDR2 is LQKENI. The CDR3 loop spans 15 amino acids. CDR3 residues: CASSPGGYSNQPQHF. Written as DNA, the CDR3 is TGTGCCAGCTCACCAGGTGGATATAGCAATCAGCCCCAGCATTTT. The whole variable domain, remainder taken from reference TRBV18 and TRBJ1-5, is NAGVMQNPRHLVRRRGQEARLRCSPMKGHSHVYWYRQLPEEGLKFMVYLQKENIIDESGMPKERFSAEFPKEGPSILRIQQVVRGDSAAYFCASSPGGYSNQPQHFGDGTRLSIL.

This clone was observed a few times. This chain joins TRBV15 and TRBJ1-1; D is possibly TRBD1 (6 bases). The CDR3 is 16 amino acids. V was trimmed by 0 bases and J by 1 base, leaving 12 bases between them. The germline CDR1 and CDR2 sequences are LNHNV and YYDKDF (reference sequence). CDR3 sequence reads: CATSRDYGGRNTEAFF. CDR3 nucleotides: TGTGCCACCAGCAGAGATTATGGGGGGCGGAACACTGAAGCTTTCTTT.

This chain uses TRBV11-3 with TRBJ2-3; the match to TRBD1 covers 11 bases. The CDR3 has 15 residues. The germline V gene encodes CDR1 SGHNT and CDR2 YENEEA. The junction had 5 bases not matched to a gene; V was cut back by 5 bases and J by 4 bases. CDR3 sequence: CASSTRTGGADTQYF. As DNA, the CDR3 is TGTGCCAGCAGCACCCGGACAGGGGGCGCAGATACGCAGTATTTT.

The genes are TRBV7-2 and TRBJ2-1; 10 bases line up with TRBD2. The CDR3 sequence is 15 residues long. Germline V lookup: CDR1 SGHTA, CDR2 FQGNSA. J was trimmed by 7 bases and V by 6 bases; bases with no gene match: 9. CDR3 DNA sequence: TGTGCCAGCAGTTGGCTAGCGGGAGCGGGGAATGAGCAGTTCTTC. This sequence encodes CASSWLAGAGNEQFF. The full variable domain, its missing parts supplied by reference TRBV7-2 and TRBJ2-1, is GAGVSQSPSNKVTEKGKDVELRCDPISGHTALYWYRQSLGQGLEFLIYFQGNSAPDKSGLPSDRFSAERTGGSVSTLTIQRTQQEDSAVYLCASSWLAGAGNEQFFGPGTRLTVL.

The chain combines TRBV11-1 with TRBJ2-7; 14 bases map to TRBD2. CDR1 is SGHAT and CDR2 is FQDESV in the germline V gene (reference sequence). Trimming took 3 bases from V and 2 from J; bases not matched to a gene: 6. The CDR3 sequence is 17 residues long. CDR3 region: CASSFGLAGGQTYEQYF. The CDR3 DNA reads TGTGCCAGCAGCTTCGGACTAGCGGGAGGACAAACCTACGAGCAGTACTTC.